A single sample gave rise to the 10 T cell receptor beta chains below, sequenced in a study of regulatory T cells in long-lasting Graves disease. Building of the TCR beta libraries involved iRepertoire HTBI primers and Arm-PCR of CDR3 regions. TCRdb re-derived calls from the multiplex PCR reads in MiXCR, one entry per CDR3 protein. The data contain approximately 360,000 distinct CDR3 sequences, roughly 23% of them singletons. Time point in this sample: persistent/refractory GD, antithyroid drugs over 5 years with positive TRAb. With RNA extracted from PBMCs as input, the TCR library was made. Sequenced here: peripheral blood mononuclear cells (PBMCs), sampled when the disease was refractory, from a patient treated with antithyroid drugs. The receptor source for this set is a woman between 35 and 50 years old with Graves disease.

This clonotype turned up a few times. This chain uses TRBV18 with TRBJ2-7; 8 nucleotides agree with TRBD1. CDR1 is KGHSH, CDR2 LQKENI, per germline. The CDR3 extends over 17 amino acids. Losses at the gene ends were 2 bases for V and 0 bases for J; bases not matched to a gene: 9. DNA for the CDR3: TGTGCCAGCTCACCAGGTGTCAGACAGGGGATCTCCTACGAGCAGTACTTC. It codes for CASSPGVRQGISYEQYF.

This rearrangement joins TRBV7-8 to TRBJ2-5; 9 bases fit TRBD2. Judging by the DNA end, TRBJ2-1 fits better; the J call may be wrong. This CDR3 has 18 residues. Germline assignment: CDR1 SGHVS and CDR2 FQNEAQ. The CDR3 here is CASSLAPSLREGSIEQFF. The CDR3 DNA is TGTGCCAGCAGCTTAGCCCCGTCCCTGCGGGAGGGTTCCATTGAGCAGTTCTTC.

This clonotype was recorded many times. The chain joins TRBV7-9 to TRBJ2-5, with unresolved D. The CDR3 extends over 11 amino acids. Trimming shortened V by 1 base and J by 7 bases, and 4 bases separated the two germline ends. Germline V gene lookup returns CDR1 SEHNR and CDR2 FQNEAQ (reference sequence). The CDR3: CASSLEATQYF. CDR3 coding DNA: TGTGCCAGCAGCTTAGAAGCGACCCAGTACTTC.

V and J are TRBV6-1 and TRBJ2-5; 8 nucleotides line up with TRBD2. The J call may be incorrect, as the DNA end agrees better with TRBJ2-1. This CDR3 has 15 residues. Germline V CDR1 and CDR2: MNHNS, SASEGT. The CDR3: CASSEGGGRYNEQFF. CDR3 sequence (DNA): TGTGCCAGCAGTGAAGGGGGCGGGAGGTACAATGAGCAGTTCTTC.

The sample holds a few counts of this clonotype. This chain's CDR3 is CSASRPGYNEQFF. The CDR3 DNA follows: TGCAGTGCTAGCCGCCCGGGTTACAATGAGCAGTTCTTC. The chain combines TRBV20-1 with TRBJ2-1; D uncertain. The V and J ends lost 3 bases and 4 bases respectively, with 10 bases between them. Looked up from germline, CDR1 is DFQATT and CDR2 is SNEGSKA (reference sequence). CDR3 length: 13 residues.

The table lists this clonotype with many counts. The chain recombines TRBV2 with TRBJ1-1, with D possibly TRBD1 on 5 matching bases. This CDR3 contains 14 residues. Trimming removed 6 bases at V and 1 base at J, with 12 bases between. CDR1 is SNHLY, CDR2 FYNNEI, per germline. This CDR3 is CASSSSGGNTEAFF. The CDR3 DNA follows: TGTGCCAGCAGCTCTTCGGGGGGGAACACTGAAGCTTTCTTT.

This clonotype was seen at least ten times. The chain uses TRBV3-1 and TRBJ2-7, with 7 bases aligning to TRBD1. J was trimmed by 3 bases and V by 8 bases; bases with no gene match: 7. CDR3 size: 13 residues. Germline V CDR1 and CDR2: LGHDT, YNNKEL (reference sequence). This CDR3 reads CASANRGFYEQYF. The CDR3 DNA is TGTGCCAGCGCGAACAGGGGATTCTACGAGCAGTACTTC.

This clonotype was detected ten times or more. This sequence joins TRBV2 and TRBJ2-5; D uncertain. V was pared by 2 bases and J by 1 base, with 8 bases between. The CDR3 loop spans 14 amino acids. CDR1 and CDR2 (germline): SNHLY, FYNNEI. The CDR3 DNA sequence: TGTGCCAGCAGTGAAAGGTGGAGCCAAGAGACCCAGTACTTC. It is translated as CASSERWSQETQYF. Full variable domain (missing parts from reference TRBV2 and TRBJ2-5): EPEVTQTPSHQVTQMGQEVILRCVPISNHLYFYWYRQILGQKVEFLVSFYNNEISEKSEIFDDQFSVERPDGSNFTLKIRSTKLEDSAMYFCASSERWSQETQYFGPGTRLLVL.

This chain links TRBV20-1 with TRBJ2-2; D is ambiguous. Trimming shortened V by 6 bases and J by 9 bases, and 11 bases separated the two germline ends. The CDR3 has 11 amino acids. CDR1 is DFQATT and CDR2 is SNEGSKA in the germline V gene (reference sequence). The CDR3 region is CSAPRTRELFF. CDR3 sequence (DNA): TGCAGTGCCCCGCGGACCAGGGAGCTGTTTTTT.

In its sample, this clonotype was seen many times. V is TRBV27 and J is TRBJ2-7; 7 bases are shared with TRBD1. The CDR3 runs to 17 residues. J gave up 0 bases and V 5 bases, and 13 bases lay outside the gene matches. Per germline, CDR1 MNHEY and CDR2 SMNVEV (reference sequence). Written as DNA, the CDR3 is TGTGCCAGCAGTCCGAAGACAGGGATGTTAAGCTCCTACGAGCAGTACTTC. It codes for CASSPKTGMLSSYEQYF.